One sample yielded the 19 T cell receptor beta chains listed below, sequenced in a study of T cells in Graves' hyperthyroidism and ophthalmopathy. Amplified TCR beta CDR3 regions came from RNA transcripts. An initial round of RT-PCR targeting the TCR CDR3 relied on the HTBI primer set. TCRdb re-called the multiplex PCR reads with MiXCR, one entry per CDR3 protein. The sample has hundreds of thousands of distinct CDR3 sequences; around 13% are singletons. The sample comprised blood. The source is a woman between 50 and 59 years old with Graves' ophthalmopathy.

This clonotype came up many times. The chain uses TRBV10-3 and TRBJ2-3; 7 positions agree with TRBD2. CDR1 and CDR2 (germline): ENHRY, SYGVKD. Trimming removed 0 bases from V and 2 bases from J; junction bases left unmatched: 8. The CDR3 has 17 amino acids. This CDR3 reads CAISESRTSDPTDTQYF. The DNA of the CDR3 is TGTGCCATCAGTGAGTCCAGAACTAGCGACCCCACAGATACGCAGTATTTT.

The chain recombines TRBV4-2 with TRBJ2-2, with TRBD2 identical over 10 bases. The trim removed 0 bases at V and 6 bases at J, leaving 7 bases unmatched. The CDR3 spans 17 residues. CDR1 LGHNA and CDR2 YNFKEQ come from the germline V gene. CDR3 loop: CASSQEQGLAGAGELFF. The CDR3 nucleotides are TGTGCCAGCAGCCAAGAGCAGGGGCTAGCGGGAGCCGGGGAGCTGTTTTTT.

The chain uses TRBV12-3 or TRBV12-4 and TRBJ1-4, with 9 bases fitting TRBD1. This CDR3 has 16 amino acids. J lost 5 bases, V lost 5 bases, and 9 bases had no gene match. The CDR3 sequence is CASSLISGQGNEKLFF. The CDR3 bases are TGTGCCAGCAGTCTTATATCGGGACAGGGCAATGAAAAACTGTTTTTT.

This clonotype has at least ten counts. The chain joins TRBV5-1 to TRBJ1-2, with a possible D match to TRBD1 (5 bases). Trimming removed 0 bases from V and 2 bases from J, with 14 bases in between. The germline V gene encodes CDR1 SGHRS and CDR2 YFSETQ. The CDR3 has 16 amino acids. The CDR3 nucleotides read TGCGCCAGCAGCTTGGTTAGGGGCCTGGCGAACTATGGCTACACCTTC. Translated: CASSLVRGLANYGYTF.

This clonotype was picked up a small number of times. This rearrangement joins TRBV28 to TRBJ1-1, with D perhaps matching TRBD1 (5 bases). Germline V gene lookup returns CDR1 MDHEN and CDR2 SYDVKM. The CDR3 consists of 12 residues. Trimming shortened V by 6 bases and J by 5 bases, and 10 bases separated the two germline ends. As DNA, the CDR3 is TGTGCCAGCAGCCCCAGGGAGACTGAAGCTTTCTTT. The encoded protein is CASSPRETEAFF.

This clonotype was detected ten times or more. CDR3 loop: CASSPSVYEQYF. DNA of the CDR3: TGTGCCAGCAGCCCATCAGTGTACGAGCAGTACTTC. The rearrangement links TRBV3-1 to TRBJ2-7; D gene ambiguous. The CDR3 is made up of 12 amino acids. V was trimmed by 4 bases and J by 4 bases, leaving 8 bases between them. The V gene's germline CDR1 is LGHDT and CDR2 YNNKEL (reference sequence).

The rearrangement uses TRBV7-2 and TRBJ2-5; D unresolved. CDR1 is SGHTA and CDR2 is FQGNSA in the germline V gene. The V and J ends lost 4 bases and 1 base respectively, with 13 bases between them. The CDR3 length is 15 residues. The chain's CDR3 is CASSSRALPQETQYF. CDR3 nucleotide sequence: TGTGCCAGCAGCTCTAGGGCTTTGCCCCAAGAGACCCAGTACTTC.

This clonotype occurred many times. This sequence joins TRBV6-1 and TRBJ1-2; D ambiguous. The CDR3 has 15 amino acids. Per the germline V gene, CDR1 is MNHNS and CDR2 is SASEGT. With 5 bases removed from V and 2 bases from J, the gap between germline ends came to 15 bases. Here the CDR3 DNA reads TGTGCCAGCAGTTTCGATCTTTCATCGAACTATGGCTACACCTTC. Amino acid sequence: CASSFDLSSNYGYTF.

This clonotype showed up many times. This chain joins TRBV7-3 and TRBJ2-1; TRBD2 might be the D (7 bases). The CDR3 consists of 16 residues. V was cut by 2 bases and J by 8 bases, with 19 bases left in between. The germline CDR1 and CDR2 sequences are SGHTA and FQGTGA. This chain's CDR3 is CASSLWGGGALYEQFF. The DNA for the CDR3 is TGTGCCAGCAGCTTATGGGGGGGGGGGGCCTTATATGAGCAGTTCTTC.

This clonotype was recorded a few times. V and J are TRBV11-1 and TRBJ2-1; 9 bases map to TRBD1. The junction had 5 bases not matched to a gene; V was cut back by 5 bases and J by 6 bases. The germline gives CDR1 SGHAT, CDR2 FQDESV (reference sequence). This CDR3 is built from 14 residues. The CDR3 DNA is TGTGCCAGCAGCCCCGGGACAGGGCTCAATGAGCAGTTCTTC. The encoded protein is CASSPGTGLNEQFF. The entire variable domain, with the rest obtained from reference TRBV11-1 and TRBJ2-1, is as follows: EAEVAQSPRYKITEKSQAVAFWCDPISGHATLYWYRQILGQGPELLVQFQDESVVDDSQLPKDRFSAERLKGVDSTLKIQPAELGDSAMYLCASSPGTGLNEQFFGPGTRLTVL.

This clonotype was counted a few times. V usage is TRBV7-2 and J usage is TRBJ2-7; tentatively, D is TRBD2 (5 bases). With 5 bases removed from V and 0 bases from J, the gap between germline ends came to 14 bases. CDR3 size: 15 residues. Germline CDR1 reads SGHTA; CDR2 reads FQGNSA. In DNA, the CDR3 is TGTGCCAGCAGCCTACAAGCGGTAAGCTCCTACGAGCAGTACTTC. Amino acids: CASSLQAVSSYEQYF.

The V gene is TRBV4-2, the J gene TRBJ1-1, with D possibly matching TRBD1 (5 bases). Germline V gene sequence: CDR1 LGHNA, CDR2 YNFKEQ. The V and J ends lost 2 bases and 6 bases respectively, with 16 bases between them. There are 15 residues in the CDR3. The CDR3 spells CASSQYDSSGSEAFF. DNA for the CDR3: TGTGCCAGCAGCCAATATGACAGTTCGGGCTCTGAAGCTTTCTTT.

V usage is TRBV13 and J usage is TRBJ2-5; D may be TRBD1 (5 bases). The CDR3 spans 13 residues. Deletions cut 3 bases from V and 7 bases from J, with 12 bases between. Germline V gene data show CDR1 as PRHDT and CDR2 as FYEKMQ (reference sequence). CDR3 sequence (DNA): TGTGCCAGCAGCTTGGAAGGGGCGGTGACCCAGTACTTC. Protein: CASSLEGAVTQYF.

The table lists this clonotype with many counts. The J gene is TRBJ2-7, the V gene TRBV7-3; TRBD2 matches at 9 bases. V was pared by 5 bases and J by 7 bases, with 6 bases of the junction left unmatched. Per the germline V gene, CDR1 is SGHTA and CDR2 is FQGTGA. The CDR3 has 13 residues. This CDR3 reads CASSLLAGLEQYF. The CDR3, as DNA: TGTGCCAGCAGCCTCCTAGCGGGGTTGGAGCAGTACTTC. Full variable domain (remainder filled in from reference TRBV7-3 and TRBJ2-7): GAGVSQTPSNKVTEKGKYVELRCDPISGHTALYWYRQSLGQGPEFLIYFQGTGAADDSGLPNDRFFAVRPEGSVSTLKIQRTERGDSAVYLCASSLLAGLEQYFGPGTRLTVT.

The V and J genes are TRBV7-9 and TRBJ2-7; perhaps TRBD1 as D (6 bases). With 5 bases removed from V and 3 bases from J, the gap between germline ends came to 11 bases. The V gene's germline CDR1 is SEHNR and CDR2 FQNEAQ (reference sequence). The CDR3 sequence is 13 residues long. As DNA, the CDR3 is TGTGCCAGCAGCATCATCAGGGGCTACGAGCAGTACTTC. This encodes CASSIIRGYEQYF.

The chain combines TRBV2 with TRBJ1-3, with D possibly TRBD1 on 5 matching bases. V was cut by 6 bases and J by 1 base, with 16 bases left in between. The CDR3 extends over 16 amino acids. The germline V gene encodes CDR1 SNHLY and CDR2 FYNNEI. CDR3 DNA: TGTGCCAGCAGCGCCTGGGACCCGGGATCTGGAAACACCATATATTTT. Its protein product is CASSAWDPGSGNTIYF. The full variable domain, in which reference TRBV2 and TRBJ1-3 provide the parts outside the CDR3, is EPEVTQTPSHQVTQMGQEVILRCVPISNHLYFYWYRQILGQKVEFLVSFYNNEISEKSEIFDDQFSVERPDGSNFTLKIRSTKLEDSAMYFCASSAWDPGSGNTIYFGEGSWLTVV.

The V and J genes are TRBV27 and TRBJ1-2, with D uncertain. The CDR3 has 14 amino acids. Per germline, CDR1 MNHEY and CDR2 SMNVEV (reference sequence). V lost 0 bases to trimming and J lost 4 bases, with 9 bases between them. The chain's CDR3 is CASSLSHPVYGYTF. The CDR3 coding sequence is TGTGCCAGCAGTTTATCACACCCAGTCTATGGCTACACCTTC.

This chain connects TRBV18 to TRBJ1-1; a weak D match, TRBD1 (6 bases). The CDR3 spans 16 residues. Trimming removed 8 bases from V and 11 bases from J, with 30 bases in between. Germline CDR1 and CDR2: KGHSH and LQKENI. In DNA form, the CDR3 reads TGTGCCAGCACTCCATTAAACTGGGGGCAGGCCTTGTCGGCTTTCTTT. It is translated as CASTPLNWGQALSAFF.

The chain is built from TRBV7-3 and TRBJ1-1, with D perhaps matching TRBD1 (5 bases). V was trimmed by 2 bases and J by 3 bases, leaving 13 bases between them. The V gene's germline CDR1 is SGHTA and CDR2 FQGTGA. The CDR3 extends over 15 amino acids. CDR3 bases: TGTGCCAGCAGCTTATCCGGCCCGGGGGACACTGAAGCTTTCTTT. This encodes CASSLSGPGDTEAFF.